One and the same sample provided the 20 T cell receptor beta chains below, sequenced in a study of blood T cell repertoires in COVID-19. Assay used: immunoSEQ multiplex PCR; TCRdb lists only in-frame clones, some missing. The sample includes a few hundred thousand clones, roughly 85% of them seen just once. The sequencing sample was made of PBMCs or T cells enriched from blood (not recorded which). The receptors stem from a woman aged 30 to 39 who had recovered from COVID-19.

The rearrangement joins TRBV6-6 to TRBJ1-2; D remains unclear. The V end lost 4 bases, the J end lost 0 bases, and 15 bases lay between the germline ends. Germline loops: CDR1 MNHNY, CDR2 SVGAGI (reference sequence). The CDR3 runs 16 residues. The DNA of the CDR3 is TGTGCCAGCAGTTTTGGCACCACGATGGCTAACTATGGCTACACCTTC. This sequence encodes CASSFGTTMANYGYTF.

V usage is TRBV10-2 and J usage is TRBJ2-2; TRBD1 matches 9 bases. The CDR3 covers 16 residues. Germline V gene sequence: CDR1 WSHSY, CDR2 SAAADI. The V and J ends lost 4 bases and 7 bases, in that order; junction bases with no gene match: 10. The CDR3 loop is CASSGLQGAGVGELFF. The DNA for the CDR3 is TGCGCCAGCAGTGGCCTACAGGGGGCAGGTGTCGGGGAGCTGTTTTTT.

J is TRBJ1-3 and V is TRBV3-1 (or the pseudogene TRBV3-2); possible D gene TRBD1, 5 bases. The CDR3 runs 19 residues. V shed 4 bases and J shed 2 bases, with 24 bases lying between them. CDR1 LGHDT and CDR2 YNNKEL come from the germline V gene (reference sequence). The CDR3 nucleotides are TGTGCCAGCAGCCCCCGGGGAGGGGTCAGTGTTTTTGCTGGAAACACCATATATTTT. The encoded protein is CASSPRGGVSVFAGNTIYF.

V usage is TRBV19 and J usage is TRBJ2-5; 11 bases line up with TRBD1. This CDR3 has 18 residues. Trimming at V came to 2 bases and at J to 2 bases, leaving 10 bases not matched to a gene. The germline V gene encodes CDR1 LNHDA and CDR2 SQIVND (reference sequence). The CDR3 DNA sequence: TGTGCCAGTAGTATAACGCGGGGGACAGGGGGGGATCAAGAGACCCAGTACTTC. Translating it yields CASSITRGTGGDQETQYF.

The CDR3 protein is CASRLSISYNEQFF. The DNA for the CDR3 is TGCGCCAGCAGACTTAGTATTTCCTACAATGAGCAGTTCTTC. The genes are TRBV5-1 and TRBJ2-1; D is uncertain. From germline, CDR1 is SGHRS and CDR2 YFSETQ. The V and J ends lost 5 bases and 1 base respectively, with 10 bases between them. This CDR3 spans 14 amino acids.

V and J are TRBV6-5 and TRBJ1-1; D perhaps matches TRBD1 (5 bases). This CDR3 comprises 16 residues. V was clipped by 0 bases and J by 6 bases, with 17 bases between them. Germline assignment: CDR1 MNHEY and CDR2 SVGAGI. CDR3 sequence: CASSYSPWRGVPEAFF. The CDR3 DNA reads TGTGCCAGCAGTTACTCGCCGTGGCGGGGGGTTCCTGAAGCTTTCTTT.

This clone has only a few counts. V is TRBV2 and J is TRBJ1-5; D might be TRBD1 (5 bases). The CDR3 is made up of 15 amino acids. CDR1 is SNHLY and CDR2 is FYNNEI in the germline V gene. The V and J ends lost 3 bases and 5 bases respectively, with 14 bases between them. The CDR3 DNA sequence: TGTGCCAGCAGTGACAGGGCTCGTGGGGATCAGCCCCAGCATTTT. It translates to CASSDRARGDQPQHF.

The genes are TRBV13 and TRBJ1-1; TRBD1 might be the D (5 bases). Trimming took off 3 bases at V and 3 bases at J, with 11 bases between the two ends. The CDR3 is made up of 14 amino acids. Germline loops: CDR1 PRHDT, CDR2 FYEKMQ (reference sequence). CDR3 DNA: TGTGCCAGCAGCTTGGGGCCGGGGGACACTGAAGCTTTCTTT. Residues: CASSLGPGDTEAFF.

The chain joins TRBV5-1 to TRBJ2-5; D is possibly TRBD1 (6 bases). V lost 2 bases, J lost 2 bases, and 10 bases lay in between. This CDR3 comprises 14 residues. The V gene's germline CDR1 is SGHRS and CDR2 YFSETQ. The CDR3 region is CASSFAGQQETQYF. As DNA, the CDR3 is TGCGCCAGCAGCTTTGCTGGACAGCAAGAGACCCAGTACTTC.

V is TRBV12-3 or TRBV12-4 and J is TRBJ2-3, with a weak D call TRBD2 (5 bases). The V end lost 8 bases, the J end lost 0 bases, and 9 bases lay between the germline ends. This CDR3 is 13 amino acids long. The CDR3 region is CASGSGSTDTQYF. The CDR3 nucleotides are TGTGCCAGCGGAAGCGGAAGCACAGATACGCAGTATTTT.

The V call is TRBV9, the J call TRBJ1-3; weak D call: TRBD1 (6 bases). Germline values: CDR1 SGDLS, CDR2 YYNGEE. The CDR3 covers 15 residues. V lost 2 bases, J lost 0 bases, and 9 bases lay in between. CDR3: CASSVTGDSGNTIYF. The CDR3 region has the DNA TGTGCCAGCAGCGTGACAGGCGACTCTGGAAACACCATATATTTT.

The chain recombines TRBV7-8 with TRBJ1-1; D is ambiguous. CDR3 length equals 14 residues. Deletions cut 1 base from V and 3 bases from J, with 9 bases between. From germline, CDR1 is SGHVS and CDR2 FQNEAQ. The CDR3 DNA follows: TGTGCCAGCAGCTTAGTGACCGGGGACACTGAAGCTTTCTTT. This gives the protein CASSLVTGDTEAFF.

The J gene is TRBJ2-7, the V gene TRBV12-3 or TRBV12-4; 7 positions match TRBD2. This CDR3 is built from 13 residues. The V and J ends lost 6 bases and 2 bases, in that order; junction bases with no gene match: 4. CDR3 DNA sequence: TGTGCCAGCAGCGGGGGGACGACCTACGAGCAGTACTTC. Translating it yields CASSGGTTYEQYF.

This chain joins TRBV29-1 and TRBJ2-3; 10 bases are a match to TRBD2. J was trimmed by 6 bases and V by 6 bases; bases with no gene match: 6. The CDR3 consists of 13 residues. The V gene's germline CDR1 is SQVTM and CDR2 ANQGSEA. CDR3 DNA: TGCAGCGTACAGCGGGGGGGGACCGATACGCAGTATTTT. Protein: CSVQRGGTDTQYF.

This clone came up a few times. The chain joins TRBV7-3 to TRBJ2-2; 10 positions match TRBD2. From germline, CDR1 is SGHTA and CDR2 FQGTGA. The CDR3 runs to 15 residues. V lost 6 bases and J lost 2; bases outside the gene matches: 3. The CDR3 loop reads CASSPSGGNTGELFF. CDR3 coding DNA: TGTGCCAGCAGTCCTAGCGGGGGCAACACCGGGGAGCTGTTTTTT.

The rearrangement uses TRBV5-8 and TRBJ1-1, with D possibly matching TRBD1 (6 bases). CDR1 SGHTS and CDR2 YDEGEE come from the germline V gene. Trimming stripped 4 bases from V and 11 bases from J, with 15 bases between. This CDR3 contains 12 residues. Written as DNA, the CDR3 is TGTGCCAGCAGCCTAAGGGGGGGGGTGGCTTTCTTT. It yields the protein CASSLRGGVAFF.

This chain connects TRBV5-6 to TRBJ1-1; D is uncertain. The CDR3 length is 14 residues. Per the germline V gene, CDR1 is SGHDT and CDR2 is YYEEEE. V dropped 2 bases and J dropped 1 base, with 9 bases sitting between them. CDR3 in amino acids: CASSLGGGNTEAFF. The CDR3 nucleotides are TGTGCCAGCAGCTTAGGAGGTGGGAACACTGAAGCTTTCTTT.

CDR3 DNA sequence: TGTGCCACCAGTGCCCCGGGGGGCCGCGGACAGGGATCCCTCCCCGGGGCCAACGTCCTGACTTTC. It codes for CATSAPGGRGQGSLPGANVLTF. The chain links TRBV24-1 to TRBJ2-6; D is possibly TRBD1 (8 bases). Germline CDR1 KGHDR, CDR2 SFDVKD. Trimming stripped 5 bases from V and 4 bases from J, with 32 bases between. The CDR3 runs to 22 residues.

The J gene is TRBJ1-1, the V gene TRBV28, with 8 bases that match TRBD1. Germline values: CDR1 MDHEN, CDR2 SYDVKM. With 2 bases clipped from V and 4 bases from J, the junction kept 6 bases outside the gene matches. The CDR3 consists of 15 residues. The chain's CDR3 is CASSLVNRGGTEAFF. The DNA of the CDR3 is TGTGCCAGCAGTTTAGTTAACAGGGGGGGCACTGAAGCTTTCTTT.

This chain connects TRBV5-1 to TRBJ2-3; 8 bases are a match to TRBD1. The CDR3 has 16 residues. Losses at the gene ends were 2 bases for V and 0 bases for J; bases not matched to a gene: 5. Germline V lookup: CDR1 SGHRS, CDR2 YFSETQ. Here the CDR3 DNA reads TGCGCCAGCAGCTTTACAAGGACAGGGAGCACAGATACGCAGTATTTT. As protein: CASSFTRTGSTDTQYF.